This entry concerns a single T cell receptor beta chain. The antigen it recognizes is unknown. Base qualities were left out, and no much larger clone turns up one base away. This record belongs to a study of shared clonotypes between healthy human individuals (dated by TCRdb to the early 2020s). The study in broad terms: The cohort comprised a couple of women and a few men aged 18 to 49 years. Per donor, three plates each were used for CD4 naive and CD4 memory, two for CD8 naive, and one for CD8 memory. The study deeply sequenced blood TCR repertoires of about 5 healthy adults to estimate repertoire size and the extent of clonotype sharing between individuals. Different laboratories and diverse techniques were used to prepare libraries and sequence TCR repertoires, to increase sequencing depth and limit assay-specific biases. Leukapheresis yielded between about 0.9 and 10 billion PBMCs per donor.

Here is what the overall study found, with its caveats: Across a handful of donors, 5% to 6% of naive CD4, approximately 4% of naive CD8, 2% to 2.5% of memory CD4, and approximately 0.4% of memory CD8 clonotypes were shared. Only blood was sampled, and tissue TCR repertoires likely differ from those in blood. Pairwise subsampling led to the expectation that sequencing depth would affect the degree of clonotype sharing among donors. Because the study included a small number of donors, the genetic and exposure-history diversity represented was limited. Naive subsets generally had larger estimated clonotype richness than memory subsets. Rarefaction of sorted-subset datasets indicated incomplete sequencing despite the large sequencing depth. Compared with non-shared clonotypes, clonotypes shared by all four sorted-subset donors had higher generation probabilities.

TCR CDR3 regions were amplified from genomic DNA by multiplex PCR using the deep immunoSEQ assay. Genomic DNA extracted from each cell subset was distributed evenly over all wells of several immunoSEQ 96-well plates, and each plate served as one replicate. For sorted subsets, each replicate PCR was loaded with approximately 200 ng genomic DNA, equivalent to 32,000 or so T cell genomes. Purified libraries were measured with a Qubit 3.0 fluorometer, size-checked on a Bioanalyzer 2100, and measured again with the KAPA Library Quantification kit. A separate single-read 150-cycle Illumina NextSeq 550 flow cell was used to sequence each immunoSEQ 96-well plate. Turning to the authors' computational methods: Because the immunoSEQ output included only junctional sequences and no quality scores, the filtering could not be the same as the filtering used for full-length reads. Sequences were annotated with PyIR, a Python wrapper for IgBLAST v1.9, using IMGT germline references to assign V/J genes and CDR3. Reads were filtered out if the reads had weak V/J assignments (E-value above 1e-6), no CDR3, stop codons, out-of-frame junctions, or ambiguous translated residues. V3J clonotypes were defined by identical inferred V gene, J gene, and CDR3 amino acid sequence. Percentage overlap between repertoires was calculated by dividing the number of shared unique clonotypes by the size of the smaller repertoire. RTK rarefaction, the Chao1 estimator, and Recon v2.1 estimates of unobserved clonotypes were used to assess repertoire richness. OLGA was used to compute generation probabilities for all TCRbeta clonotypes that the gDNA method yielded from several donors. This is the immuneACCESS table as TCRdb keeps it, with only in-frame sequences that have V and J called. A part of the clones is gone; compared with another copy, unresolved V genes explain less than half, and the rest is unexplained. V and J calls and clone size follow that table, whereas D and trimming were derived from the DNA. The sample contains 2 million to 2.5 million clones, roughly 95% of them found a single time. The ten top clones hold 0.1% to 0.15% of the sample.

The donors were healthy, HIV-negative adults who had no recently reported acute infections or vaccinations. All donors were Caucasian adults living in Nashville, Tennessee, USA. CD4+ T cells were enriched through magnetic negative selection, after which naive cells were positively selected on CD45RA and the remaining negative fraction served as the memory subset. Blood was obtained by leukapheresis, after which PBMCs were separated by Ficoll-Histopaque density gradient centrifugation and cryopreserved in liquid nitrogen vapor phase. Analytical flow cytometry was used to check the purity and quantity of every magnetically sorted T cell population. Each sorted fraction had its genomic DNA isolated and then quantified by UV absorbance on a Nanodrop 2000c. This TCR was recovered from a man between 18 and 35 years old in good health. The specimen sequenced was naive CD4+ T cells sorted from blood. Interpreted using the paper, the cell subset or site label stands for: CD45RA+ positively selected.

The bases read TGTGCCAGCAGCTTTGGGGGTGATGAAGCTTTCTTT. The translation is CASSFGGDEAFF. The V gene is TRBV11-2 and the J gene is TRBJ1-1, and the D gene may be TRBD1, 5 bases matching. From the germline V gene, CDR1 is SGHAT and CDR2 is FQNNGV. The CDR3 measures 12 amino acids from cysteine to phenylalanine. The only DNA kept is the CDR3, 36 bases in frame from the first base. V is reduced by 3 bases and J by 7 bases, leaving a spacing of 9 bases between them.